This passage covers 11 T cell receptor beta chains from one sample sequenced in a study of blood T cell repertoires in COVID-19. Clones were sequenced by immunoSEQ multiplex PCR, and TCRdb holds only the in-frame ones, with some missing. The profile covers 52,000 or so clones, with less than 90% appearing a single time and about 27% taken by the ten largest. The sample comprised peripheral blood. These receptors all come from a human donor in a cohort sampled during active COVID-19.

This rearrangement joins TRBV20-1 to TRBJ1-5; a possible D gene is TRBD1 (6 bases). Trimming shortened V by 3 bases and J by 5 bases, and 17 bases separated the two germline ends. CDR1 DFQATT and CDR2 SNEGSKA come from the germline V gene (reference sequence). The CDR3 has 15 residues. The CDR3 sequence is CSASLRGGGHQPQHF. CDR3 DNA sequence: TGCAGTGCTAGTCTTAGGGGGGGCGGTCATCAGCCCCAGCATTTT.

The chain has TRBV6-1 and TRBJ1-4, with 7 nucleotides matching TRBD1. Trimming cost V 0 bases and J 8 bases; bases outside gene matches: 9. Germline assignment: CDR1 MNHNS and CDR2 SASEGT. This CDR3 is 16 amino acids long. The CDR3 DNA reads as TGTGCCAGCAGTGAAGCCTACGGACAGGTGCGCGAAAAACTGTTTTTT. Protein: CASSEAYGQVREKLFF.

In DNA form, the CDR3 reads TGCAGTGGCAAGGGGGCTGAAGCTTTCTTT. Its translation: CSGKGAEAFF. The chain links TRBV20-1 to TRBJ1-1, with D maybe TRBD1 (6 bases). This CDR3 comprises 10 residues. V shed 7 bases and J shed 6 bases, with 9 bases lying between them. Germline V gene lookup returns CDR1 DFQATT and CDR2 SNEGSKA (reference sequence).

This chain links TRBV18 with TRBJ2-2; 8 bases align to TRBD1. The CDR3 totals 18 residues. With 1 base clipped from V and 2 bases from J, the junction kept 9 bases outside the gene matches. Germline assignment: CDR1 KGHSH and CDR2 LQKENI. CDR3 protein: CASSPRTGGNLNTGELFF. CDR3 nucleotides: TGTGCCAGCTCACCACGAACAGGGGGGAACCTAAACACCGGGGAGCTGTTTTTT.

The rearrangement links TRBV6-2 or TRBV6-3 to TRBJ1-2; tentatively, D is TRBD1 (5 bases). The germline V gene encodes CDR1 MNHEY and CDR2 SVGEGT. The CDR3 length is 14 residues. Trimming stripped 1 base from V and 4 bases from J, with 10 bases between. CDR3 amino acids: CASSYLQESYGYTF. The DNA of the CDR3 is TGTGCCAGCAGTTACTTACAGGAATCCTATGGCTACACCTTC.

The CDR3 DNA follows: TGCAGTGGCTCCGGGGTCTATGGCTACACCTTC. Protein: CSGSGVYGYTF. The V call is TRBV20-1, the J call TRBJ1-2; D is unclear. Trimming took off 7 bases at V and 4 bases at J, with 10 bases between the two ends. The germline V gene encodes CDR1 DFQATT and CDR2 SNEGSKA (reference sequence). The CDR3 totals 11 residues.

The chain couples TRBV7-2 to TRBJ2-2; D might be TRBD1 (5 bases). The CDR3 is 14 amino acids. The ends were cut back, 1 base at V and 6 bases at J, with 9 bases in the middle. The V gene's germline CDR1 is SGHTA and CDR2 FQGNSA. The CDR3 sequence: CASSLEVRAGELFF. The CDR3 DNA reads as TGTGCCAGCAGCTTAGAGGTCAGGGCCGGGGAGCTGTTTTTT.

This clone has just one count. The CDR3 nucleotides are TGTGCCAGCAGTAGAGGGGGCGATAATGAAAAACTGTTTTTT. Translated, it gives CASSRGGDNEKLFF. The chain has TRBV9 and TRBJ1-4; 7 nucleotides align to TRBD1. The CDR3 loop spans 14 amino acids. V dropped 5 bases and J dropped 4; count of bases not matched to a gene: 5. The germline V gene has CDR1 SGDLS and CDR2 YYNGEE.

The chain joins TRBV30 to TRBJ2-3, with 10 bases aligning to TRBD2. Germline CDR1 reads GTSNPN; CDR2 reads SVGIG (reference sequence). This CDR3 spans 16 amino acids. J lost 2 bases, V lost 2 bases, and 7 bases had no gene match. CDR3 residues: CAWSPKTSGFTDTQYF. For the CDR3, the DNA is TGTGCCTGGAGTCCAAAGACTAGCGGGTTCACAGATACGCAGTATTTT.

V usage is TRBV3-1 (or the pseudogene TRBV3-2) and J usage is TRBJ2-3, with 8 positions matching TRBD2. Germline V lookup: CDR1 LGHDT, CDR2 YNNKEL (reference sequence). V was pared by 6 bases and J by 5 bases, with 10 bases of the junction left unmatched. The CDR3 runs to 15 residues. CDR3 protein: CASSPGLASIDTQYF. The CDR3 DNA reads TGTGCCAGCAGTCCCGGACTAGCATCGATAGATACGCAGTATTTT.

The chain carries TRBV6-5 and TRBJ2-2, with unresolved D. Germline CDR1 MNHEY, CDR2 SVGAGI. The CDR3 totals 14 residues. The ends were cut back, 8 bases at V and 1 base at J, with 11 bases in the middle. CDR3: CASRPTGNTGELFF. For the CDR3, the DNA is TGTGCCAGCCGACCAACGGGGAACACCGGGGAGCTGTTTTTT.